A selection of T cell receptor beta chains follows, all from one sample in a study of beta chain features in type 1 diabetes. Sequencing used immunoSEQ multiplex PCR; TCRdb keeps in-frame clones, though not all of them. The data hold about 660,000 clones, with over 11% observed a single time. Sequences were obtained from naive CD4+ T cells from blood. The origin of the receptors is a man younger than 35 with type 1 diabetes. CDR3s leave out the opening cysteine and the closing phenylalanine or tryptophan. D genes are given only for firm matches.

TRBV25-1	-	ASREGFAGELF
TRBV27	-	ASSFWGSYNEQF
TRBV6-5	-	ASSSQGLGLF
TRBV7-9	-	ASSLVGEARTQY
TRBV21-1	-	AWGVDLYEQY
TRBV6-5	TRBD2	ASRRAGASYEQY
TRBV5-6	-	ASSWTVTQGEQY
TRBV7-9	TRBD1	ASSPGTGFTGELF
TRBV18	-	ASSQGENTEAF
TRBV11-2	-	ASSLEEGVKEY
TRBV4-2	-	ASSQDEHATNEKLF
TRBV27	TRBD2	ASSLKIWAGEPYEQY
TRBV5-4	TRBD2	ASSPQGGRRGETQY
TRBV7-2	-	ASSYRFNNSPLH
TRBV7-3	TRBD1	ASSRQGSDTQY
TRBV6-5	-	ASSYNRDPRDEQY
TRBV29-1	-	SVVARDYEQY
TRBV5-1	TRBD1	ASSLRTGITGELF
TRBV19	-	ASITQSRGEAF
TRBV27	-	ASSSNTEAF
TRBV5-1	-	ASSYFDTEAF
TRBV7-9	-	ASSSGGSSNQPQH
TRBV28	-	ASSLASRAPGYT
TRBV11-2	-	ASSLAMNTEAF
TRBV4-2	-	ASSPKLDSPYGYT
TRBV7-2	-	ASSSQGPNYEQY
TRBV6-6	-	ASSYSFGNYEQY
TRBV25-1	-	ASSPNRDSRTEAF
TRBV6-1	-	ASSEVVRFNQPQH
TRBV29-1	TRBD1	SVDRGTGELF
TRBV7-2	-	ASSPGGGNEKLF
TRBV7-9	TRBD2	ASSSTSGYEQY
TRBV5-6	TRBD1	ASSSRQGALEQF
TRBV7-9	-	ASSGQLRGSSDTQY
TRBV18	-	ASSPRSFQGNTEAF
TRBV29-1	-	SVPGTRNYGYT
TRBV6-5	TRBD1	ASSLDRAYSNQPQH
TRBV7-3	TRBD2	ASSSTLATTGELF
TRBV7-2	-	ASSLADTRNYGYT